This TCR beta chain originates from a study of blood T cell repertoires in COVID-19. The wider study: Whether acute or convalescent, the COVID-19 samples came from the United States, Italy and Spain. Sources were T cells, B-cell-depleted T cells, or PBMCs; the material itself was cDNA or gDNA.

Germline CDR1 LGHDT, CDR2 YNNKEL (reference sequence). V lost 4 bases, J lost 7 bases, and 16 bases lay in between. This CDR3 has 15 amino acids. During active infection, Seattle patients enrolled and were then monitored through disease. How the authors handled the data: Using reference gene primer amplification, nucleated cell counts were estimated. Profiled with immunoSEQ multiplex PCR; TCRdb holds only in-frame clones, not every one. The D gene and trimming were derived from the DNA, and the V and J assignments and clone size from that table. This sample yields 390,000 or so clones, of which 70% to 90% are seen a single time; approximately 3% belongs to the top ten.

The chain uses TRBV3-1 (or the pseudogene TRBV3-2) and TRBJ2-2; maybe TRBD2 (7 bases). Sequenced input: peripheral blood. This TCR was sampled from a woman aged 30 to 39 with COVID-19, enrolled during active disease. CDR3 bases: TGTGCCAGCAGCCCGGGGGGACACCGGAGCGGGGAGCTGTTTTTT. Amino acids: CASSPGGHRSGELFF.